Listed below are T cell receptor beta chains from one sample, sequenced in a study of blood T cells in healthy people across ages. MiXCR was run by TCRdb on the 5' RACE reads, yielding one entry per CDR3 protein. Here the sample spans around 1.1 million distinct CDR3 sequences, 35% to 40% being singletons. Input material: blood. All receptors come from a young man in good health. Both conserved end residues are part of each CDR3. The D gene is left open where the match is weak. Only part of the rows carry a size: once, few, many, or a class if the clone is expanded.

cdr3_aa cdr3_nt d_call j_call clone_size v_call
CASRPSGGAYNEQFF TGTGCCAGCAGACCGAGCGGGGGGGCTTACAATGAGCAGTTCTTC TRBD2 TRBJ2-1 . TRBV4-2
CASSQIVTGASYEQYF TGTGCCAGCAGCCAAATCGTAACAGGGGCCTCCTACGAGCAGTACTTC TRBD1 TRBJ2-7 . TRBV3-1
CASSQVLGLAGGQYEQYF TGCGCCAGCAGCCAAGTCTTAGGGCTAGCGGGGGGGCAGTATGAGCAGTACTTC TRBD2 TRBJ2-7 few TRBV4-3
CASSRDPSGNEQYF TGTGCCAGCAGCCGGGACCCGAGTGGAAATGAGCAGTACTTC . TRBJ2-7 once TRBV7-2
CASSLGSRSSYEQYF TGTGCCAGCAGTTTAGGATCGCGGAGCTCCTACGAGCAGTACTTC . TRBJ2-7 . TRBV12-3/TRBV12-4
CSVRGTGKLFF TGCAGCGTCCGCGGGACAGGAAAACTGTTTTTT TRBD1 TRBJ1-4 few TRBV29-1
CASSLMAARNSNQPQHF TGTGCCAGCAGTTTAATGGCAGCTCGCAATAGCAATCAGCCCCAGCATTTT . TRBJ1-5 . TRBV28
CASSGYSAMDDGYTF TGTGCCAGCAGTGGGTACAGTGCCATGGATGATGGCTACACCTTC . TRBJ1-2 . TRBV25-1
CASSYSGGANVPTF TGTGCCAGCAGTTACTCTGGAGGGGCCAACGTCCCGACTTTC . TRBJ2-6 . TRBV6-5
CASSFLETNEKLFF TGTGCCAGCAGCTTTCTCGAGACTAATGAAAAACTGTTTTTT . TRBJ1-4 few TRBV7-9
CSASPVEGYTEAFF TGCAGTGCCTCCCCTGTCGAGGGGTACACTGAAGCTTTCTTT . TRBJ1-1 many TRBV20-1
CASSLLGRARETYGYTF TGTGCCAGCAGCTTATTAGGGAGGGCCAGGGAAACCTATGGCTACACCTTC . TRBJ1-2 . TRBV7-2
CASSLTFGAQNTGELFF TGTGCCAGCAGCTTAACGTTCGGCGCCCAGAACACCGGGGAGCTGTTTTTT . TRBJ2-2 . TRBV7-3
CASSYAEQSGTGDNSPLHF TGTGCCAGCAGTTACGCCGAGCAGAGTGGGACGGGGGATAATTCACCCCTCCACTTT . TRBJ1-6 . TRBV6-2/TRBV6-3
CSATRRDSDTDTQYF TGCAGTGCTACTCGCCGGGACTCTGACACAGATACGCAGTATTTT . TRBJ2-3 few TRBV20-1
CSVGTDRDEQFF TGCAGCGTTGGGACGGACAGGGATGAGCAGTTCTTC TRBD1 TRBJ2-1 few TRBV29-1
CSVDDSMNTEAFF TGCAGCGTTGACGACAGCATGAACACTGAAGCTTTCTTT . TRBJ1-1 . TRBV29-1
CASHLPHSRTDTQYF TGTGCTAGTCATTTGCCCCACAGCCGCACAGATACGCAGTATTTT . TRBJ2-3 few TRBV12-5
CASSDRGQAYGYTF TGTGCCAGCAGTGACAGGGGGCAAGCCTATGGCTACACCTTC TRBD1 TRBJ1-2 few TRBV2
CASSGDGGQASDTQYF TGTGCCAGCAGCGGCGACGGAGGGCAGGCCTCGGATACGCAGTATTTT . TRBJ2-3 . TRBV9
CASKPIQGEGTEAFF TGCGCCAGCAAACCTATACAGGGTGAAGGCACTGAAGCTTTCTTT . TRBJ1-1 once TRBV5-1
CASSYSRQGSGDTQYF TGTGCCAGCAGTTACAGTCGACAGGGGTCGGGAGATACGCAGTATTTT TRBD1 TRBJ2-3 few TRBV6-2/TRBV6-3
CSASGQINEKLFF TGCAGCGCCTCCGGACAGATTAATGAAAAACTGTTTTTT . TRBJ1-4 . TRBV29-1
CATSKPPGYGYTF TGTGCCACCAGCAAACCCCCGGGCTATGGCTACACCTTC . TRBJ1-2 . TRBV15
CASSTKGTGVKGYTF TGTGCCAGCAGTACAAAGGGGACAGGGGTGAAGGGCTACACCTTC TRBD1 TRBJ1-2 . TRBV27
CAGSQPDGTVVFTDTQYF TGCGCCGGCAGCCAACCTGATGGGACCGTCGTCTTTACAGATACGCAGTATTTT . TRBJ2-3 . TRBV4-1
CASSQRGGSYGYTF TGTGCCAGCAGCCAACGAGGAGGGAGCTATGGCTACACCTTC . TRBJ1-2 . TRBV3-1
CATMGHPNTEAFF TGTGCCACCATGGGACACCCGAACACTGAAGCTTTCTTT . TRBJ1-1 . TRBV2
CASGVSATSYGYTF TGTGCCAGTGGTGTTAGCGCCACCTCCTATGGCTACACCTTC . TRBJ1-2 few TRBV27
CATSNLGETQYF TGTGCCACTTCTAACCTCGGAGAGACCCAGTACTTC . TRBJ2-5 . TRBV2
CAISDGTDGETQYF TGTGCCATCAGTGACGGGACAGATGGAGAGACCCAGTACTTC TRBD1 TRBJ2-5 . TRBV10-3